The 7 T cell receptor beta chains below come from one sample, sequenced in a study of blood T cell repertoires in COVID-19. Profiled with immunoSEQ multiplex PCR; TCRdb holds only in-frame clones, not every one. This sample has about 100,000 clones, with 85% to 90% found just once. Source material: peripheral blood. These receptors all come from a human donor in a cohort sampled during active COVID-19.

This chain links TRBV28 with TRBJ2-5; no firm D call. Trimming removed 4 bases from V and 4 bases from J, with 19 bases in between. The CDR3 contains 16 residues. Per the germline V gene, CDR1 is MDHEN and CDR2 is SYDVKM. CDR3 sequence reads: CASSSIQSPRRETQYF. The CDR3 nucleotides are TGTGCCAGCAGTTCAATCCAATCCCCGAGGCGAGAGACCCAGTACTTC. The whole variable domain, remainder taken from reference TRBV28 and TRBJ2-5, is DVKVTQSSRYLVKRTGEKVFLECVQDMDHENMFWYRQDPGLGLRLIYFSYDVKMKEKGDIPEGYSVSREKKERFSLILESASTNQTSMYLCASSSIQSPRRETQYFGPGTRLLVL.

The chain carries TRBV4-1 and TRBJ1-5; 8 nucleotides match TRBD1. The CDR3 has 15 amino acids. The V segment lost 6 bases and the J segment 4 bases; nucleotides outside the gene matches: 8. CDR1 and CDR2 from the germline V gene are MGHRA and YSYEKL. The chain's CDR3 is CASSWGQAINQPQHF. The CDR3 region has the DNA TGCGCCAGCAGTTGGGGACAGGCGATAAATCAGCCCCAGCATTTT.

The chain combines TRBV5-1 with TRBJ1-3; tentatively, D is TRBD1 (5 bases). The CDR3 runs 15 residues. Germline lookup yields CDR1 SGHRS and CDR2 YFSETQ. The ends were cut back, 0 bases at V and 4 bases at J, with 11 bases in the middle. The CDR3 sequence is CASSLEGTSGNTIYF. The CDR3 DNA follows: TGCGCCAGCAGCTTGGAAGGGACTTCGGGAAACACCATATATTTT.

This clone was found a few times. The rearrangement uses TRBV14 and TRBJ2-1; TRBD2 aligns across 9 bases. J lost 8 bases, V lost 4 bases, and 9 bases had no gene match. Germline CDR1 reads SGHDN; CDR2 reads FVKESK. The CDR3 is 15 residues long. CDR3: CASSPLAGVVYEQFF. In nucleotides, the CDR3 is TGTGCCAGCAGCCCATTAGCGGGAGTCGTTTATGAGCAGTTCTTC.

The chain couples TRBV7-2 to TRBJ2-7; TRBD2 aligns across 8 bases. CDR3 length: 15 residues. CDR1 and CDR2 (germline): SGHTA, FQGNSA. The ends lost 1 base at V and 2 bases at J; junction bases unmatched: 4. In DNA form, the CDR3 reads TGTGCCAGCAGCTTAGAAGGGACTAGACCCTACGAGCAGTACTTC. Translation: CASSLEGTRPYEQYF. Full variable domain (missing parts from reference TRBV7-2 and TRBJ2-7): GAGVSQSPSNKVTEKGKDVELRCDPISGHTALYWYRQSLGQGLEFLIYFQGNSAPDKSGLPSDRFSAERTGGSVSTLTIQRTQQEDSAVYLCASSLEGTRPYEQYFGPGTRLTVT.

J is TRBJ1-6 and V is TRBV6-5; 8 bases fit TRBD1. Germline V gives CDR1 MNHEY, CDR2 SVGAGI. This CDR3 spans 14 amino acids. J gave up 7 bases and V 5 bases, and 4 bases lay outside the gene matches. The CDR3 loop reads CASSRQGTNSPLHF. In DNA, the CDR3 is TGTGCCAGCAGTCGACAGGGGACCAATTCACCCCTCCACTTT.

The chain has TRBV30 and TRBJ1-5, with D hard to call. The CDR3 runs 15 residues. The germline V gene encodes CDR1 GTSNPN and CDR2 SVGIG (reference sequence). Trimming removed 5 bases from V and 6 bases from J, with 20 bases in between. The CDR3 DNA follows: TGTGCCTGGGCCCCTCGGAGTGGCAACGGTCAGCCCCAGCATTTT. Translated, it gives CAWAPRSGNGQPQHF.